Shown below are 32 T cell receptor beta chains from a single sample sequenced in a study of cytomegalovirus exposure and HLA in healthy donors. A multiplex PCR was run with 60 Vbeta primers and 13 Jbeta primers. Assay used: immunoSEQ multiplex PCR; TCRdb lists only in-frame clones, some missing. The sample consists of roughly 120,000 clones, around 76% of them appearing once. Input material: PBMCs. These receptors all come from a woman in her sixties in good health and CMV-seropositive.

This sequence joins TRBV4-2 and TRBJ1-6; 9 nucleotides align to TRBD1. From germline, CDR1 is LGHNA and CDR2 YNFKEQ. V lost 1 base to trimming and J lost 3 bases; unmatched junction nucleotides: 7. The CDR3 sequence is 18 residues long. For the CDR3, the DNA is TGTGCCAGCAGCCAAGGGCTACAGGGGGCGCGCTATAATTCACCCCTCCACTTT. Residues: CASSQGLQGARYNSPLHF.

J is TRBJ1-1 and V is TRBV5-5; D unclear. The CDR3 contains 13 residues. Trimming stripped 3 bases from V and 4 bases from J, with 10 bases between. Per germline, CDR1 SGHKS and CDR2 YYEKEE (reference sequence). The CDR3 DNA reads as TGTGCCAGCAGCTATCAGGAAATCACTGAAGCTTTCTTT. Its protein product is CASSYQEITEAFF.

The chain is built from TRBV6-1 and TRBJ1-2, with no clear D. The CDR3 spans 14 residues. Per germline, CDR1 MNHNS and CDR2 SASEGT. Trimming removed 5 bases from V and 4 bases from J, with 14 bases in between. The CDR3 coding sequence is TGTGCCAGCAGTAACACAAGAGGGATCTATGGCTACACCTTC. Protein product: CASSNTRGIYGYTF.

J is TRBJ1-2 and V is TRBV5-1, with 7 bases fitting TRBD1. Germline lookup yields CDR1 SGHRS and CDR2 YFSETQ. Trimming at V came to 3 bases and at J to 4 bases, leaving 3 bases not matched to a gene. The CDR3 is 13 residues long. CDR3 in amino acids: CASSSDRIYGYTF. CDR3 coding DNA: TGCGCCAGCAGCTCGGACAGGATCTATGGCTACACCTTC.

This chain uses TRBV14 with TRBJ2-1, with 7 positions matching TRBD2. The germline gives CDR1 SGHDN, CDR2 FVKESK. The ends lost 6 bases at V and 8 bases at J; junction bases unmatched: 25. The CDR3 consists of 19 residues. The CDR3 here is CASSHTHPVFASGRDEQFF. In nucleotides, the CDR3 is TGTGCCAGCAGTCATACTCACCCGGTTTTCGCTAGCGGAAGGGATGAGCAGTTCTTC.

The chain uses TRBV4-1 and TRBJ1-1, with D maybe TRBD1 (5 bases). Germline V gene sequence: CDR1 MGHRA, CDR2 YSYEKL. Trimming took 1 base from V and 1 from J, leaving 7 bases between them. CDR3 length: 14 amino acids. Here the CDR3 reads CASSQVRENTEAFF. CDR3 sequence (DNA): TGCGCCAGCAGCCAAGTCAGGGAGAACACTGAAGCTTTCTTT.

CDR3: CASSVTSGRSYEQYF. Written as DNA, the CDR3 is TGTGCCAGCAGTGTGACTAGCGGGAGATCCTACGAGCAGTACTTC. This chain links TRBV2 with TRBJ2-7; 12 positions agree with TRBD2. This CDR3 is built from 15 residues. J gave up 1 base and V 4 bases, and 2 bases lay outside the gene matches. CDR1 SNHLY and CDR2 FYNNEI come from the germline V gene.

The chain uses TRBV6-5 and TRBJ1-1, with a tentative D call TRBD1 (5 bases). Germline values: CDR1 MNHEY, CDR2 SVGAGI. The CDR3 totals 14 residues. The V end lost 8 bases, the J end lost 0 bases, and 13 bases lay between the germline ends. CDR3 DNA sequence: TGTGCCAGCCAGGGCCTGTCCTTGAACACTGAAGCTTTCTTT. Protein product: CASQGLSLNTEAFF.

V usage is TRBV9 and J usage is TRBJ1-5; TRBD1 matches at 7 bases. The CDR3 covers 15 residues. CDR1 is SGDLS, CDR2 YYNGEE, per germline. J was trimmed by 1 base and V by 4 bases; bases with no gene match: 5. CDR3 amino acids: CASSQGGGSNQPQHF. The CDR3 nucleotides are TGTGCCAGCAGCCAGGGGGGTGGGAGCAATCAGCCCCAGCATTTT.

V and J are TRBV18 and TRBJ1-2; D ambiguous. Germline V gene data show CDR1 as KGHSH and CDR2 as LQKENI. This CDR3 contains 13 residues. V lost 3 bases and J lost 6, with 11 bases in between. The CDR3 DNA reads TGTGCCAGCTCACCCCCGAGTAGTGATGGCTACACCTTC. Protein product: CASSPPSSDGYTF.

This rearrangement joins TRBV5-1 to TRBJ1-2; a possible D gene is TRBD1 (6 bases). Trimming removed 7 bases at V and 5 bases at J, with 12 bases between. The CDR3 totals 12 residues. The germline V gene has CDR1 SGHRS and CDR2 YFSETQ. CDR3 sequence: CASHTGNYGYTF. DNA of the CDR3: TGCGCCAGCCACACAGGGAATTATGGCTACACCTTC. Based on the CDR3 plus reference TRBV5-1 and TRBJ1-2, the full variable domain is KAGVTQTPRYLIKTRGQQVTLSCSPISGHRSVSWYQQTPGQGLQFLFEYFSETQRNKGNFPGRFSGRQFSNSRSEMNVSTLELGDSALYLCASHTGNYGYTFGSGTRLTVV.

This clone occurred once. J is TRBJ2-1 and V is TRBV5-1; TRBD2 aligns across 9 bases. V dropped 4 bases and J dropped 3; count of bases not matched to a gene: 5. Germline values: CDR1 SGHRS, CDR2 YFSETQ. The CDR3 runs 15 residues. The CDR3 DNA sequence: TGCGCCAGCAGCACGACTAGCGGAGTCTACAATGAGCAGTTCTTC. This codes for CASSTTSGVYNEQFF. Variable domain in full (rest from reference TRBV5-1 and TRBJ2-1): KAGVTQTPRYLIKTRGQQVTLSCSPISGHRSVSWYQQTPGQGLQFLFEYFSETQRNKGNFPGRFSGRQFSNSRSEMNVSTLELGDSALYLCASSTTSGVYNEQFFGPGTRLTVL.

The chain is built from TRBV5-1 and TRBJ1-1, with 8 positions matching TRBD1. The junction had 2 bases not matched to a gene; V was cut back by 3 bases and J by 1 base. This CDR3 has 14 residues. CDR1 is SGHRS and CDR2 is YFSETQ in the germline V gene. The CDR3 loop is CASSSGTGNTEAFF. In nucleotides, the CDR3 is TGCGCCAGCAGCTCCGGGACAGGGAACACTGAAGCTTTCTTT.

This chain links TRBV5-4 with TRBJ1-2, with D possibly being TRBD1 (6 bases). The CDR3 sequence is 15 residues long. The V gene lost 1 base and the J gene lost 0 bases, with 10 bases spanning the gap. Germline values: CDR1 SGHNT, CDR2 YYREEE (reference sequence). The DNA of the CDR3 is TGTGCCAGCAGCTTGCAGTCAGGGGCTAACTATGGCTACACCTTC. Protein: CASSLQSGANYGYTF.

This clone was seen more than once but under ten times. This chain links TRBV7-2 with TRBJ2-2, with TRBD2 identical over 10 bases. In germline, CDR1 is SGHTA, CDR2 FQGNSA. This CDR3 has 17 amino acids. With 6 bases clipped from V and 6 bases from J, the junction kept 13 bases outside the gene matches. CDR3 protein: CASRTGGSGRAAGELFF. The CDR3 nucleotides are TGTGCCAGCAGGACCGGGGGGAGCGGGAGGGCGGCCGGGGAGCTGTTTTTT. Complete variable domain (other parts from reference TRBV7-2 and TRBJ2-2): GAGVSQSPSNKVTEKGKDVELRCDPISGHTALYWYRQSLGQGLEFLIYFQGNSAPDKSGLPSDRFSAERTGGSVSTLTIQRTQQEDSAVYLCASRTGGSGRAAGELFFGEGSRLTVL.

V gene TRBV7-9 combines with J gene TRBJ2-2; 9 bases align to TRBD2. From germline, CDR1 is SEHNR and CDR2 FQNEAQ (reference sequence). Trimming took 5 bases from V and 5 from J; bases not matched to a gene: 15. The CDR3 has 18 amino acids. The CDR3 sequence is CASSLQFGGRAGTGELFF. The CDR3 DNA is TGTGCCAGCAGCCTACAGTTCGGCGGGAGGGCCGGGACCGGGGAGCTGTTTTTT.

The chain couples TRBV5-1 to TRBJ2-7; D is perhaps TRBD1 (5 bases). This CDR3 has 13 residues. With 5 bases removed from V and 5 bases from J, the gap between germline ends came to 14 bases. Germline CDR1 is SGHRS and CDR2 is YFSETQ. CDR3: CASRLGVLDEQYF. The CDR3 DNA sequence: TGCGCCAGCAGGCTAGGGGTCTTGGACGAGCAGTACTTC.

This clone has a handful of counts. The chain employs TRBV19 and TRBJ1-5, with a weak D call TRBD1 (5 bases). Germline CDR1 is LNHDA and CDR2 is SQIVND (reference sequence). Trimming removed 7 bases from V and 7 bases from J, with 20 bases in between. CDR3 size: 15 residues. The CDR3 region has the DNA TGTGCCAGTAAGGACGGGGGAGGGTTGTACCAGCCCCAGCATTTT. Protein product: CASKDGGGLYQPQHF.

V and J are TRBV2 and TRBJ1-1, with D uncertain. Trimming stripped 4 bases from V and 1 base from J, with 7 bases between. The CDR3 is 13 residues long. Germline CDR1 and CDR2: SNHLY and FYNNEI. CDR3 loop: CASSVEANTEAFF. The CDR3 coding sequence is TGTGCCAGCAGTGTCGAGGCGAACACTGAAGCTTTCTTT.

V is TRBV11-2 and J is TRBJ2-2; no firm D call. Germline CDR1 is SGHAT and CDR2 is FQNNGV. The CDR3 totals 14 residues. Trimming cost V 1 base and J 7 bases, with 10 bases left between them. The CDR3 loop reads CASSLGVGGGELFF. Here the CDR3 DNA reads TGTGCCAGCAGCTTAGGGGTAGGCGGCGGGGAGCTGTTTTTT.

This chain connects TRBV2 to TRBJ2-5; unclear D gene. The CDR3 sequence is 14 residues long. Germline-derived CDR1 and CDR2 are SNHLY and FYNNEI. Trimming removed 8 bases from V and 10 bases from J, with 23 bases in between. The chain's CDR3 is CASLPGATSKDQYF. CDR3 DNA: TGTGCCAGCTTACCCGGAGCTACCTCAAAGGACCAGTACTTC.

This sequence joins TRBV5-1 and TRBJ2-4; TRBD1 matches at 7 bases. V lost 4 bases, J lost 0 bases, and 13 bases stayed unmatched. The germline CDR1 and CDR2 sequences are SGHRS and YFSETQ. This CDR3 is 18 amino acids long. As DNA, the CDR3 is TGCGCCAGCAGCCCTTACCCGACAGGGCTACTAGCCAAAAACATTCAGTACTTC. Translating gives CASSPYPTGLLAKNIQYF. Drawing the rest from reference TRBV5-1 and TRBJ2-4, the complete variable domain is KAGVTQTPRYLIKTRGQQVTLSCSPISGHRSVSWYQQTPGQGLQFLFEYFSETQRNKGNFPGRFSGRQFSNSRSEMNVSTLELGDSALYLCASSPYPTGLLAKNIQYFGAGTRLSVL.

The chain joins TRBV7-2 to TRBJ1-5; 7 nucleotides line up with TRBD1. Germline lookup yields CDR1 SGHTA and CDR2 FQGNSA. The CDR3 contains 15 residues. The ends lost 1 base at V and 6 bases at J; junction bases unmatched: 6. The CDR3 DNA sequence: TGTGCCAGCAGCTTAGTATCAGGGGGTGCTCAGCCCCAGCATTTT. This translates into CASSLVSGGAQPQHF.

V is TRBV7-8 and J is TRBJ1-5, with a possible D match to TRBD1 (5 bases). Trimming removed 1 base at V and 10 bases at J, with 11 bases between. This CDR3 region has 13 residues. In germline, CDR1 is SGHVS, CDR2 FQNEAQ. The CDR3 nucleotides are TGTGCCAGCAGCTTAGATTACGGGGGTCCCCAGCATTTT. This gives the protein CASSLDYGGPQHF.

The chain links TRBV7-9 to TRBJ1-1; weak D call: TRBD1 (5 bases). CDR1 SEHNR and CDR2 FQNEAQ come from the germline V gene (reference sequence). This CDR3 has 15 amino acids. V lost 5 bases and J lost 0, with 13 bases in between. The CDR3 region has the DNA TGTGCCAGCAGCGAACCCGCGACAGTGAACACTGAAGCTTTCTTT. This translates into CASSEPATVNTEAFF.

The chain has TRBV9 and TRBJ2-3; 8 bases are a match to TRBD1. V shed 4 bases and J 0 bases; nucleotides not matched to a gene: 7. The CDR3 covers 16 residues. From germline, CDR1 is SGDLS and CDR2 YYNGEE. The CDR3 nucleotides read TGTGCCAGCAGCCCACGGACAGGGTCCAGCACAGATACGCAGTATTTT. Residues: CASSPRTGSSTDTQYF. Together with reference TRBV9 and TRBJ2-3, the CDR3 gives the full variable domain: DSGVTQTPKHLITATGQRVTLRCSPRSGDLSVYWYQQSLDQGLQFLIQYYNGEERAKGNILERFSAQQFPDLHSELNLSSLELGDSALYFCASSPRTGSSTDTQYFGPGTRLTVL.

J is TRBJ1-2 and V is TRBV19; 10 nucleotides match TRBD1. Germline CDR1 is LNHDA and CDR2 is SQIVND (reference sequence). V shed 4 bases, J shed 7 bases, and the junction held 9 bases outside the gene matches. The CDR3 totals 15 residues. CDR3 residues: CASSTPGQGISGYTF. The CDR3 nucleotides read TGTGCCAGTAGTACACCGGGACAGGGGATTTCTGGCTACACCTTC.

The gene calls are TRBV7-9 and TRBJ1-2; D perhaps matches TRBD1 (5 bases). The germline gives CDR1 SEHNR, CDR2 FQNEAQ (reference sequence). The CDR3 contains 15 residues. V was cut by 6 bases and J by 2 bases, with 16 bases left in between. The CDR3 DNA follows: TGTGCCAGCAGACAATCCGGGGGTATGAACTATGGCTACACCTTC. Translating it yields CASRQSGGMNYGYTF. The full variable domain, rest sourced from reference TRBV7-9 and TRBJ1-2, is DTGVSQNPRHKITKRGQNVTFRCDPISEHNRLYWYRQTLGQGPEFLTYFQNEAQLEKSRLLSDRFSAERPKGSFSTLEIQRTEQGDSAMYLCASRQSGGMNYGYTFGSGTRLTVV.

The chain joins TRBV6-6 to TRBJ2-3; D is perhaps TRBD1 (5 bases). This CDR3 region has 14 residues. Germline loops: CDR1 MNHNY, CDR2 SVGAGI (reference sequence). V gave up 3 bases and J gave up 3 bases, with 10 bases separating them. CDR3 nucleotide sequence: TGTGCCAGCAGTTATCAGGGTAAAACAGATACGCAGTATTTT. This gives the protein CASSYQGKTDTQYF.

The gene calls are TRBV6-5 and TRBJ2-7; 14 bases match TRBD2. CDR3 length: 14 residues. The germline V gene encodes CDR1 MNHEY and CDR2 SVGAGI. Trimming removed 6 bases from V and 4 bases from J; junction bases left unmatched: 2. The CDR3 spells CASSGTSGSYEQYF. CDR3 DNA: TGTGCCAGCAGCGGGACTAGCGGGAGTTACGAGCAGTACTTC.

V gene TRBV6-6 combines with J gene TRBJ2-5, with 16 bases identical to TRBD2. The CDR3 contains 16 residues. V lost 4 bases to trimming and J lost 4 bases; unmatched junction nucleotides: 3. Germline CDR1 MNHNY, CDR2 SVGAGI (reference sequence). In nucleotides, the CDR3 is TGTGCCAGCAGTTTCGGGACTAGCGGGAGGGGAGAGACCCAGTACTTC. It specifies CASSFGTSGRGETQYF.

This clone has a handful of counts. The chain carries TRBV19 and TRBJ2-7; the match to TRBD2 covers 8 bases. This CDR3 spans 17 amino acids. Per the germline V gene, CDR1 is LNHDA and CDR2 is SQIVND (reference sequence). V shed 5 bases, J shed 2 bases, and the junction held 14 bases outside the gene matches. CDR3 protein: CASSPFSTGGRTYEQYF. The CDR3 DNA reads as TGTGCCAGTAGTCCCTTCTCGACAGGCGGGAGGACCTACGAGCAGTACTTC.